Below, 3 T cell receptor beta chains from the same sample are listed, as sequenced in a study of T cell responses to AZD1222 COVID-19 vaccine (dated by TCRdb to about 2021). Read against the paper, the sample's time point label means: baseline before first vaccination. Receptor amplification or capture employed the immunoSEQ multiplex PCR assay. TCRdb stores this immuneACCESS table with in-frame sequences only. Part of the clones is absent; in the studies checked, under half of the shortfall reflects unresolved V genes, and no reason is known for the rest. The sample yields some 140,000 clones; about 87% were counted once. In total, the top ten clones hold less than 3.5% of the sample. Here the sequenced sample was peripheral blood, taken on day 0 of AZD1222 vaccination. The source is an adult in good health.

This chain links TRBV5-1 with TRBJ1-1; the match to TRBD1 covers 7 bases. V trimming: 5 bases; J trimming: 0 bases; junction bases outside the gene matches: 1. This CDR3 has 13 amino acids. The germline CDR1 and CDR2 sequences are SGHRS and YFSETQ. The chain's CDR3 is CASRTGVNTEAFF. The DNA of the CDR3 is TGCGCCAGCAGAACAGGGGTGAACACTGAAGCTTTCTTT.

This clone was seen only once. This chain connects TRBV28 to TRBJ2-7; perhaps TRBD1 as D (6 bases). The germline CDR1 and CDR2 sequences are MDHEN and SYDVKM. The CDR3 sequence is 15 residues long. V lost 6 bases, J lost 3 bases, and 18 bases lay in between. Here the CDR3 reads CASSSYRARGYEQYF. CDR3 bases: TGTGCCAGCAGCTCCTACAGGGCCCGGGGCTACGAGCAGTACTTC.

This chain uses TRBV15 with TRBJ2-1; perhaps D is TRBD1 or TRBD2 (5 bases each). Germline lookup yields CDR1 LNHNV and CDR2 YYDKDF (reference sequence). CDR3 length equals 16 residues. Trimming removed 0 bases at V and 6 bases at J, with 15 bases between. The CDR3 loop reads CATSRDIGTFANEQFF. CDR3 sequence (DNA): TGTGCCACCAGCAGAGATATCGGGACGTTCGCCAATGAGCAGTTCTTC.